The clone carrying this T cell receptor (beta chain) was observed many times. Its target is not known. Germline values: CDR1 MNHEY, CDR2 SVGAGI. The CDR3 extends over 14 amino acids. The V segment lost 0 bases and the J segment 5 bases; nucleotides outside the gene matches: 1. Constant-region reverse primers amplified full-length variable regions, followed by semi-nested Nested Universal Primer A PCR. TCRdb redid the calling of the 5' RACE reads with MiXCR, one entry per CDR3 protein. The sample carries 25,000 to 40,000 distinct CDR3 sequences, roughly 25% recorded once. Whole-study results and caveats: Greatest tumor Treg TCR overlap was with tumor naive CD4+ cells. Tumor memory CD4+ T cell TCR gene usage was found to cluster with blood and lymph node memory CD4+ cells and with lymph node naive CD4+ cells. Larger-cohort validation covered only one TCR beta V-J rearrangement.

The specimen was memory CD4+ T cells sorted from blood. Indicated subset: memory CD4+ T cells, CD4+CD45RO+CD25-. The chain carries TRBV6-5 and TRBJ2-3, with TRBD2 matching 8 bases. The receptor's source is a female donor with breast cancer. The CDR3 loop reads CASSYSSGRDTQYF. CDR3 DNA sequence: TGTGCCAGCAGTTACTCGAGCGGGAGAGATACGCAGTATTTT.